Following are 21 T cell receptor beta chains from one sample sequenced in a study of blood T cell repertoires in COVID-19. Using immunoSEQ multiplex PCR, the repertoire was profiled, and TCRdb retains in-frame clones only, with some absent. This table has about 220,000 clones, 84% appearing once. Material for sequencing was peripheral blood. These TCRs come from a man in his forties or fifties with active or convalescent COVID-19.

The CDR3 sequence is CASSTRLAEKTETQYF. CDR3 DNA: TGTGCCAGCAGTACCAGACTAGCGGAAAAGACGGAGACCCAGTACTTC. V and J are TRBV27 and TRBJ2-5; TRBD2 aligns across 9 bases. CDR1 MNHEY and CDR2 SMNVEV come from the germline V gene (reference sequence). CDR3 size: 16 residues. V was clipped by 5 bases and J by 5 bases; unmatched bases: 12.

V and J are TRBV5-1 and TRBJ2-1, with 11 bases aligning to TRBD2. Trimming removed 4 bases from V and 4 bases from J; junction bases left unmatched: 7. CDR3 length: 16 residues. Germline CDR1 and CDR2: SGHRS and YFSETQ. The DNA of the CDR3 is TGCGCCAGCAGCCCACAACTAGCGGGAGTTTACAATGAGCAGTTCTTC. This translates into CASSPQLAGVYNEQFF.

The gene calls are TRBV29-1 and TRBJ1-3; 7 bases are a match to TRBD1. Losses at the gene ends were 7 bases for V and 4 bases for J; bases not matched to a gene: 10. Germline CDR1 SQVTM, CDR2 ANQGSEA. The CDR3 runs 14 residues. CDR3 in amino acids: CSAVGDSTGNTIYF. The DNA of the CDR3 is TGCAGCGCTGTTGGGGACAGTACAGGAAACACCATATATTTT.

The chain uses TRBV6-5 and TRBJ1-1; D is unresolved. The CDR3 covers 13 residues. CDR1 is MNHEY and CDR2 is SVGAGI in the germline V gene. Trimming stripped 0 bases from V and 4 bases from J, with 6 bases between. CDR3: CASSYSRATEAFF. The DNA for the CDR3 is TGTGCCAGCAGTTACTCGAGGGCCACTGAAGCTTTCTTT.

The chain carries TRBV19 and TRBJ2-1, with D maybe TRBD2 (6 bases). The CDR3 consists of 13 residues. The germline V and J ends were trimmed by 3 bases and 12 bases, with 15 bases remaining between them. CDR1 is LNHDA and CDR2 is SQIVND in the germline V gene (reference sequence). CDR3 amino acids: CASSMGLPVGQFF. DNA for the CDR3: TGTGCCAGTAGTATGGGACTCCCGGTTGGGCAGTTCTTC.

V usage is TRBV9 and J usage is TRBJ2-1; TRBD2 matches at 13 bases. This CDR3 comprises 12 residues. CDR1 is SGDLS and CDR2 is YYNGEE in the germline V gene. The CDR3 loop is CATSGRALEQFF. The CDR3 DNA follows: TGTGCTACTAGCGGGAGGGCCCTTGAGCAGTTCTTC.

The rearrangement links TRBV7-9 to TRBJ2-4; the D gene is possibly TRBD2 (5 bases). The CDR3 runs to 13 residues. Germline V gives CDR1 SEHNR, CDR2 FQNEAQ (reference sequence). V shed 5 bases and J shed 8 bases, with 13 bases lying between them. The CDR3, as DNA: TGTGCCAGCAGCCCCTCGGGGTTGTACATTCAGTACTTC. It specifies CASSPSGLYIQYF.

The rearrangement joins TRBV9 to TRBJ1-3; 7 nucleotides align to TRBD1. The V gene's germline CDR1 is SGDLS and CDR2 YYNGEE. The CDR3 length is 16 residues. The V gene end was trimmed by 3 bases and the J gene end by 3 bases; junction bases not matched to a gene: 9. The CDR3 reads CASSDRGGWGGNTIYF. CDR3 bases: TGTGCCAGCAGCGACAGAGGGGGCTGGGGTGGAAACACCATATATTTT.

This sequence joins TRBV3-1 (or the pseudogene TRBV3-2) and TRBJ2-3, with 7 bases that match TRBD2. The CDR3 spans 16 residues. J gave up 3 bases and V 3 bases, and 9 bases lay outside the gene matches. Germline CDR1 and CDR2: LGHDT and YNNKEL (reference sequence). CDR3 amino acids: CASSHLGGKLTDTQYF. DNA of the CDR3: TGTGCCAGCAGCCACCTCGGGGGGAAGCTAACAGATACGCAGTATTTT.

This clone was observed a single time. The gene calls are TRBV2 and TRBJ1-1, with D hard to call. V gave up 4 bases and J gave up 2 bases, with 8 bases separating them. Germline CDR1 is SNHLY and CDR2 is FYNNEI. The CDR3 has 13 amino acids. CDR3 sequence: CASSVDFNTEAFF. The CDR3 DNA reads TGTGCCAGCAGTGTGGACTTCAACACTGAAGCTTTCTTT.

V is TRBV9 and J is TRBJ2-1; TRBD2 aligns across 10 bases. The length of the CDR3 is 17 residues. Losses at the gene ends were 4 bases for V and 1 base for J; bases not matched to a gene: 8. The germline V gene encodes CDR1 SGDLS and CDR2 YYNGEE. CDR3 amino acids: CASSPSLTSGSYNEQFF. As DNA, the CDR3 is TGTGCCAGCAGCCCCAGCCTGACTAGCGGGTCCTACAATGAGCAGTTCTTC.

The chain couples TRBV5-1 to TRBJ2-3; no clear D. The CDR3 is made up of 13 amino acids. The V end was cut by 4 bases, the J end by 2 bases, with 8 bases between. Germline CDR1 and CDR2: SGHRS and YFSETQ. CDR3 loop: CASSIQHTDTQYF. The DNA for the CDR3 is TGCGCCAGCAGCATACAACACACAGATACGCAGTATTTT.

V is TRBV9 and J is TRBJ1-4, with 10 nucleotides matching TRBD1. V shed 3 bases, J shed 7 bases, and the junction held 12 bases outside the gene matches. From germline, CDR1 is SGDLS and CDR2 YYNGEE. This CDR3 spans 17 amino acids. The CDR3 reads CASSAHSGRTGGEKLFF. The CDR3 DNA sequence: TGTGCCAGCAGCGCGCATTCCGGTAGGACAGGGGGTGAAAAACTGTTTTTT.

At least ten counts were recorded for this clone. The chain employs TRBV11-2 and TRBJ1-4; possible D gene TRBD1, 6 bases. Germline V CDR1 and CDR2: SGHAT, FQNNGV. The CDR3 extends over 15 amino acids. Trimming pared 2 bases from V and 10 bases from J, leaving 17 bases between. The CDR3 sequence is CASSLTGRGSGKLFF. For the CDR3, the DNA is TGTGCCAGCAGCTTAACGGGCAGGGGCTCCGGAAAACTGTTTTTT.

V gene TRBV2 combines with J gene TRBJ2-1, with D tentatively TRBD2 (6 bases). V was cut by 7 bases and J by 0 bases, with 19 bases left in between. Germline CDR1 is SNHLY and CDR2 is FYNNEI. The CDR3 sequence is 17 residues long. DNA for the CDR3: TGTGCCAGCAATTTGAAGGTGGGGGGACTCTCCTACAATGAGCAGTTCTTC. Translation: CASNLKVGGLSYNEQFF. Full variable domain (missing parts from reference TRBV2 and TRBJ2-1): EPEVTQTPSHQVTQMGQEVILRCVPISNHLYFYWYRQILGQKVEFLVSFYNNEISEKSEIFDDQFSVERPDGSNFTLKIRSTKLEDSAMYFCASNLKVGGLSYNEQFFGPGTRLTVL.

This clone was observed a single time. CDR3 amino acids: CAWSATQGAVANEKLFF. CDR3 in DNA: TGTGCCTGGAGTGCAACACAGGGGGCGGTTGCTAATGAAAAACTGTTTTTT. This chain joins TRBV30 and TRBJ1-4, with 9 positions matching TRBD1. Germline-derived CDR1 and CDR2 are GTSNPN and SVGIG (reference sequence). V lost 1 base and J lost 3; bases outside the gene matches: 9. The length of the CDR3 is 17 residues.

The V call is TRBV5-1, the J call TRBJ1-2; 7 positions agree with TRBD1. The J segment lost 2 bases and the V segment lost 4 bases, leaving 8 bases of the junction unmatched. The CDR3 sequence is 15 residues long. CDR1 is SGHRS, CDR2 YFSETQ, per germline. The CDR3 reads CASSPYRGENYGYTF. In DNA, the CDR3 is TGCGCCAGCAGCCCCTACAGGGGCGAAAACTATGGCTACACCTTC.

The chain couples TRBV2 to TRBJ1-2, with D possibly matching TRBD1 (5 bases). The length of the CDR3 is 15 residues. Germline V gene sequence: CDR1 SNHLY, CDR2 FYNNEI. The V end lost 7 bases, the J end lost 2 bases, and 17 bases lay between the germline ends. CDR3 nucleotides: TGTGCCAGCAAAAGATTTGGGGCAGTAAACTATGGCTACACCTTC. Its translation: CASKRFGAVNYGYTF.

This clone was recorded only once. The chain has TRBV7-9 and TRBJ2-1, with D perhaps TRBD1 (6 bases). This CDR3 comprises 14 residues. Germline CDR1 and CDR2: SEHNR and FQNEAQ (reference sequence). Trimming removed 5 bases from V and 0 bases from J, with 8 bases in between. CDR3 region: CASSRQDSYNEQFF. DNA of the CDR3: TGTGCCAGCAGCAGACAGGACTCCTACAATGAGCAGTTCTTC.

This sequence joins TRBV6-2 or TRBV6-3 and TRBJ1-3, with TRBD1 identical over 8 bases. Germline V lookup: CDR1 MNHEY, CDR2 SVGEGT. V shed 6 bases, J shed 1 base, and the junction held 2 bases outside the gene matches. The CDR3 runs 14 residues. DNA of the CDR3: TGTGCCAGCAGCGGGACAGGATCTGGAAACACCATATATTTT. Its protein product is CASSGTGSGNTIYF.

V and J are TRBV6-4 and TRBJ1-4; weak D call: TRBD1 (5 bases). The CDR3 spans 15 residues. From germline, CDR1 is MRHNA and CDR2 SNTAGT. V dropped 0 bases and J dropped 7 bases, with 12 bases sitting between them. The DNA for the CDR3 is TGTGCCAGCAGTGACTCAAGGGGCACCTTTGAAAAACTGTTTTTT. Translation: CASSDSRGTFEKLFF.